The subject of this entry is one T cell receptor beta chain. Patients were ruled out by autoimmune disease history or systemic immunosuppression. The data derive from a study of OX40 agonist ivuxolimab in advanced cancers. About the research overall: Age averaged 60 years (range roughly 23 to 85), and roughly 80% were male.

TCRdb's copy holds only in-frame clones and misses some; the assay was immunoSEQ multiplex PCR. The sample shows over 8,000 clones, around four fifths of them seen only once. The CDR3 length is 13 residues. Trimming pared 3 bases from V and 9 bases from J, leaving 12 bases between. Germline V lookup: CDR1 MDHEN, CDR2 SYDVKM. This sequence originates from an adult with an advanced solid tumor such as melanoma, head and neck, liver or kidney cancer. The chain couples TRBV28 to TRBJ1-5; D is unclear. This sample comprised CD4+ or CD8+ T cells sorted from blood, obtained in a trial of the OX40 agonist ivuxolimab. The chain's CDR3 is CASSLVQVRPQHF. The CDR3 coding sequence is TGTGCCAGCAGTTTGGTCCAGGTGCGGCCCCAGCATTTT.